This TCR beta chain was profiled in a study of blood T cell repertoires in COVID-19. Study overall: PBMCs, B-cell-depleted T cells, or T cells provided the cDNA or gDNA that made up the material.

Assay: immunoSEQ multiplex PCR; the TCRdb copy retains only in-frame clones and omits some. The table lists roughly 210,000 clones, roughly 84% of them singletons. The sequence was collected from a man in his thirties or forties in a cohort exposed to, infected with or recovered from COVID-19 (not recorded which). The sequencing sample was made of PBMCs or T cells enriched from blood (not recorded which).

CDR3 region: CASSLEGANYGYTF. CDR3 nucleotides: TGTGCCAGCAGCTTAGAAGGGGCGAACTATGGCTACACCTTC. This chain connects TRBV7-2 to TRBJ1-2; tentatively, D is TRBD1 (5 bases). Trimming removed 1 base from V and 2 bases from J, with 8 bases in between. This CDR3 has 14 residues. Germline V gene sequence: CDR1 SGHTA, CDR2 FQGNSA.